Following are 2 T cell receptor beta chains from one sample sequenced in a study of shared clonotypes between healthy human individuals. Positively selected for CCR7, the CD45RO-negative cells used as naive CD8 cells excluded terminally differentiated effector memory CD45RA+ cells. Only in-frame clones appear in the TCRdb table, and some are missing; sequencing was by immunoSEQ multiplex PCR. The sample carries under 2,000,000 clones, 85% to 95% recorded once. The sequenced sample was naive CD8+ T cells sorted from blood. Every receptor here comes from a man aged 18 to 30 in good health.

Only a few counts were recorded for this clone. The chain has TRBV27 and TRBJ2-7, with D tentatively TRBD1 (5 bases). This CDR3 region has 14 residues. CDR1 is MNHEY and CDR2 is SMNVEV in the germline V gene (reference sequence). V lost 2 bases, J lost 6 bases, and 14 bases lay in between. CDR3 sequence reads: CASSLIGRVLEQYF. The CDR3 DNA reads as TGTGCCAGCAGTTTAATCGGCAGGGTCCTCGAGCAGTACTTC.

A note on this clone: Other DNA sequences in the sample encode the same CDR3. The CDR3: CASSLQGDSYEQYF. The CDR3 nucleotides read TGTGCCAGCAGTTTGCAGGGGGACTCCTACGAGCAGTACTTC. The genes are TRBV28 and TRBJ2-7, with 7 bases lining up with TRBD1. The CDR3 sequence is 14 residues long. The J segment lost 0 bases and the V segment lost 3 bases, leaving 2 bases of the junction unmatched. The V gene's germline CDR1 is MDHEN and CDR2 SYDVKM.